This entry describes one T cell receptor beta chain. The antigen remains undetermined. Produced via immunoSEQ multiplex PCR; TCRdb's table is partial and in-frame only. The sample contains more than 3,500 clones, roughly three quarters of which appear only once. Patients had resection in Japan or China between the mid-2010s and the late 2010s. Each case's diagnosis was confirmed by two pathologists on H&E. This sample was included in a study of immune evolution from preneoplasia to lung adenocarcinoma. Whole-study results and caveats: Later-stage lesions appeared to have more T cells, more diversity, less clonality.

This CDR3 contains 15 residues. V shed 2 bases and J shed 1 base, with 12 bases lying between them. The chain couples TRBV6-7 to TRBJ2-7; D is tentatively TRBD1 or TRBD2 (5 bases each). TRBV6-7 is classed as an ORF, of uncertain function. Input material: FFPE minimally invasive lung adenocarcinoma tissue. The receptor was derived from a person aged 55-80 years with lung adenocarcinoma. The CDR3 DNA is TGTGCCAGCAGTTACCAGGGCGAGGGGTCCTACGAGCAGTACTTC. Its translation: CASSYQGEGSYEQYF.